The 30 T cell receptor beta chains in this list originate from one sample, sequenced in a study of PD-1 blockade in classical Hodgkin lymphoma. The time point denotes: newly diagnosed, previously untreated cHL patient sample. The authors enriched CD8+ T cells from thawed PBMCs via magnetic negative selection. TCRdb's table, derived via immunoSEQ multiplex PCR, lists solely in-frame clones and lacks some. The sample has fewer than 13,000 clones, just over 85% seen once. Sample: CD8+ T cells from blood. These receptors came from a human donor with classical Hodgkin lymphoma.

V is TRBV9 and J is TRBJ2-5; TRBD1 agrees at 10 bases. The germline CDR1 and CDR2 sequences are SGDLS and YYNGEE. This CDR3 region has 15 residues. V was clipped by 5 bases and J by 4 bases; unmatched bases: 8. The CDR3 sequence: CASRAGTGDGETQYF. The CDR3 bases are TGTGCCAGCAGAGCCGGGACAGGGGACGGAGAGACCCAGTACTTC.

The chain joins TRBV7-9 to TRBJ1-1; D is ambiguous. The ends were cut back, 1 base at V and 11 bases at J, with 11 bases in the middle. Germline V CDR1 and CDR2: SEHNR, FQNEAQ (reference sequence). The CDR3 extends over 12 amino acids. For the CDR3, the DNA is TGTGCCAGCAGCTTAGGGCCCAAATGGGCTTTCTTT. Translated: CASSLGPKWAFF.

V and J are TRBV25-1 and TRBJ2-7, with 7 bases identical to TRBD1. The CDR3 runs to 16 residues. CDR1 MGHDK and CDR2 SYGVNS come from the germline V gene. The trim removed 1 base at V and 2 bases at J, leaving 8 bases unmatched. The CDR3 here is CASSEFDRALAYEQYF. CDR3 sequence (DNA): TGTGCCAGCAGTGAATTTGACAGGGCCTTAGCCTACGAGCAGTACTTC.

In regard to this clone: Other DNA sequences within the sample encode an identical CDR3. This chain connects TRBV18 to TRBJ2-7, with 10 bases identical to TRBD1. Germline V gene sequence: CDR1 KGHSH, CDR2 LQKENI. The junction had 6 bases not matched to a gene; V was cut back by 3 bases and J by 4 bases. The CDR3 consists of 15 residues. CDR3 in amino acids: CASSPDRGQSYEQYF. The CDR3 coding sequence is TGTGCCAGCTCACCCGACAGGGGGCAATCTTACGAGCAGTACTTC. The full variable domain, rest sourced from reference TRBV18 and TRBJ2-7, is NAGVMQNPRHLVRRRGQEARLRCSPMKGHSHVYWYRQLPEEGLKFMVYLQKENIIDESGMPKERFSAEFPKEGPSILRIQQVVRGDSAAYFCASSPDRGQSYEQYFGPGTRLTVT.

This sequence joins TRBV7-9 and TRBJ2-2; no clear D. Germline V lookup: CDR1 SEHNR, CDR2 FQNEAQ (reference sequence). V dropped 1 base and J dropped 6 bases, with 9 bases sitting between them. This CDR3 spans 14 amino acids. Written as DNA, the CDR3 is TGTGCCAGCAGCTTAGTGGAACTTGCCGGGGAGCTGTTTTTT. Protein: CASSLVELAGELFF.

This sequence joins TRBV5-6 and TRBJ2-1; D is perhaps TRBD2 (6 bases). The CDR3 has 15 amino acids. Germline V CDR1 and CDR2: SGHDT, YYEEEE. V was clipped by 4 bases and J by 7 bases, with 18 bases between them. The CDR3 loop is CASSPISGGRNEQFF. DNA for the CDR3: TGTGCCAGCAGCCCAATCTCTGGGGGGAGGAATGAGCAGTTCTTC.

The chain joins TRBV7-3 to TRBJ2-3; D call uncertain. V lost 5 bases to trimming and J lost 0 bases, with 6 bases between them. The CDR3 extends over 13 amino acids. Germline V gives CDR1 SGHTA, CDR2 FQGTGA. In DNA, the CDR3 is TGTGCCAGCAGCGCCCAGAGCACAGATACGCAGTATTTT. It specifies CASSAQSTDTQYF.

Written as DNA, the CDR3 is TGCGCCAGCAGCCAAGTTGACGGGGGACTACTACTTAGCACAGATACGCAGTATTTT. Translation gives CASSQVDGGLLLSTDTQYF. The V and J genes are TRBV4-1 and TRBJ2-3; 7 nucleotides align to TRBD2. The germline V gene has CDR1 MGHRA and CDR2 YSYEKL. CDR3 length equals 19 residues. V trimming: 1 base; J trimming: 0 bases; junction bases outside the gene matches: 13.

The CDR3 spells CASRSGGGADTQYF. The CDR3 DNA reads as TGTGCCAGCAGGAGCGGGGGGGGCGCAGATACGCAGTATTTT. The chain is built from TRBV6-4 and TRBJ2-3, with 10 bases identical to TRBD2. V shed 6 bases, J shed 4 bases, and the junction held 4 bases outside the gene matches. The CDR3 consists of 14 residues. The germline gives CDR1 MRHNA, CDR2 SNTAGT.

The chain couples TRBV7-9 to TRBJ2-7; 13 positions agree with TRBD2. V lost 2 bases, J lost 5 bases, and 15 bases stayed unmatched. The CDR3 has 19 residues. Germline V gives CDR1 SEHNR, CDR2 FQNEAQ (reference sequence). CDR3 DNA: TGTGCCAGCAGCTTAAGTGCGATTACTAGCGGGGGGGCCCGTGACGAGCAGTACTTC. It yields the protein CASSLSAITSGGARDEQYF. Together with reference TRBV7-9 and TRBJ2-7, the CDR3 gives the full variable domain: DTGVSQNPRHKITKRGQNVTFRCDPISEHNRLYWYRQTLGQGPEFLTYFQNEAQLEKSRLLSDRFSAERPKGSFSTLEIQRTEQGDSAMYLCASSLSAITSGGARDEQYFGPGTRLTVT.

The V gene is TRBV5-4, the J gene TRBJ2-3; 10 bases match TRBD2. Germline values: CDR1 SGHNT, CDR2 YYREEE (reference sequence). The length of the CDR3 is 15 residues. The V gene end was trimmed by 3 bases and the J gene end by 2 bases; junction bases not matched to a gene: 3. The CDR3 coding sequence is TGTGCCAGCAGCTCCGGACTAGCGGTCACAGATACGCAGTATTTT. Translating it yields CASSSGLAVTDTQYF.

This chain uses TRBV7-6 with TRBJ2-7, with 9 bases lining up with TRBD1. This CDR3 has 14 amino acids. V trimming: 1 base; J trimming: 2 bases; junction bases outside the gene matches: 0. CDR1 SGHVS and CDR2 FNYEAQ come from the germline V gene. CDR3 sequence reads: CASSLGTGAYEQYF. CDR3 DNA: TGTGCCAGCAGCTTAGGGACAGGGGCCTACGAGCAGTACTTC.

The rearrangement links TRBV10-3 to TRBJ2-7; D perhaps matches TRBD1 (6 bases). Germline V gives CDR1 ENHRY, CDR2 SYGVKD. Trimming stripped 3 bases from V and 3 bases from J, with 18 bases between. CDR3 length: 16 residues. CDR3 sequence: CAISDGGPLTFYEQYF. The DNA of the CDR3 is TGTGCCATCAGTGATGGGGGCCCCTTAACTTTCTACGAGCAGTACTTC.

V is TRBV5-1 and J is TRBJ2-4, with a tentative D call TRBD1 (5 bases). The CDR3 spans 17 residues. Germline CDR1 reads SGHRS; CDR2 reads YFSETQ. Trimming cost V 2 bases and J 3 bases, with 18 bases left between them. CDR3 amino acids: CASSFGTDSPGKNIQYF. Here the CDR3 DNA reads TGCGCCAGCAGCTTTGGAACTGACAGTCCTGGCAAAAACATTCAGTACTTC.

The V call is TRBV29-1, the J call TRBJ2-7, with 8 bases that match TRBD1. The CDR3 contains 13 residues. Germline assignment: CDR1 SQVTM and CDR2 ANQGSEA. With 6 bases clipped from V and 3 bases from J, the junction kept 7 bases outside the gene matches. CDR3 coding DNA: TGCAGCGTCACAGGGGGTGAAGGCTACGAGCAGTACTTC. This codes for CSVTGGEGYEQYF.

J is TRBJ2-1 and V is TRBV7-9; D perhaps matches TRBD2 (7 bases). CDR3 length: 15 residues. V was shortened by 2 bases and J by 5 bases, with 13 bases between the two germline ends. Germline assignment: CDR1 SEHNR and CDR2 FQNEAQ (reference sequence). In DNA, the CDR3 is TGTGCCAGCAGCTTATTGGGGGGGCCTGACAATGAGCAGTTCTTC. Encoded protein: CASSLLGGPDNEQFF.

This chain uses TRBV5-1 with TRBJ2-7; TRBD1 is a possible D gene (6 bases). Germline values: CDR1 SGHRS, CDR2 YFSETQ. CDR3 length: 16 residues. V lost 4 bases, J lost 0 bases, and 17 bases lay in between. The CDR3 region has the DNA TGCGCCAGCAGCAATTTGGGGGACACCCGCTCCTACGAGCAGTACTTC. This gives the protein CASSNLGDTRSYEQYF.

The V and J genes are TRBV10-3 and TRBJ2-7; D call uncertain. The germline gives CDR1 ENHRY, CDR2 SYGVKD. CDR3 size: 11 residues. V lost 10 bases to trimming and J lost 3 bases, with 10 bases between them. In nucleotides, the CDR3 is TGTGCCACCGAGGACGACTACGAGCAGTACTTC. Its protein product is CATEDDYEQYF.

The chain has TRBV7-8 and TRBJ2-7; TRBD2 matches 8 bases. This CDR3 comprises 17 residues. J gave up 0 bases and V 3 bases, and 10 bases lay outside the gene matches. Germline values: CDR1 SGHVS, CDR2 FQNEAQ. The CDR3 DNA reads as TGTGCCAGCAGCTTTGAGGCCCCCGGGACTAGCTCCTACGAGCAGTACTTC. It is translated as CASSFEAPGTSSYEQYF.

The chain has TRBV14 and TRBJ2-1; 7 bases line up with TRBD1. The V gene's germline CDR1 is SGHDN and CDR2 FVKESK. V trimming: 4 bases; J trimming: 1 base; junction bases outside the gene matches: 4. The CDR3 loop spans 15 amino acids. The CDR3 coding sequence is TGTGCCAGCAGCCCTCGGGACAGATCCTACAATGAGCAGTTCTTC. Its protein is CASSPRDRSYNEQFF.

The chain has TRBV5-4 and TRBJ2-7; 8 nucleotides align to TRBD1. CDR1 is SGHNT, CDR2 YYREEE, per germline (reference sequence). Trimming took 4 bases from V and 0 from J; bases not matched to a gene: 12. This CDR3 spans 17 amino acids. The CDR3 DNA reads as TGTGCCAGCAGCAGCAGCGTTGGGACAGGTGCCTCCTACGAGCAGTACTTC. Its translation: CASSSSVGTGASYEQYF.

This sequence joins TRBV7-3 and TRBJ2-7; the D gene is possibly TRBD1 (5 bases). Looked up from germline, CDR1 is SGHTA and CDR2 is FQGTGA. CDR3 length: 14 residues. Deletions cut 2 bases from V and 4 bases from J, with 12 bases between. In nucleotides, the CDR3 is TGTGCCAGCAGCTTATACGCAGGGCCTTACGAGCAGTACTTC. Its translation: CASSLYAGPYEQYF.

The V gene is TRBV10-3, the J gene TRBJ1-2; no reliable D call. This CDR3 comprises 14 residues. Trimming pared 6 bases from V and 3 bases from J, leaving 14 bases between. Looked up from germline, CDR1 is ENHRY and CDR2 is SYGVKD. The CDR3 loop is CAISSLKADYGYTF. CDR3 nucleotide sequence: TGTGCCATCAGCTCCTTAAAAGCTGACTATGGCTACACCTTC.

This clone was observed a few times. The rearrangement links TRBV10-2 to TRBJ1-5; D unresolved. V lost 2 bases and J lost 7, with 9 bases in between. This CDR3 is built from 13 residues. Germline V gene sequence: CDR1 WSHSY, CDR2 SAAADI. CDR3 sequence: CASSESGAQPQHF. Here the CDR3 DNA reads TGCGCCAGCAGTGAGAGTGGCGCCCAGCCCCAGCATTTT.

The rearrangement links TRBV5-4 to TRBJ2-1; a weak D match, TRBD1 (6 bases). V was shortened by 0 bases and J by 2 bases, with 15 bases between the two germline ends. Germline values: CDR1 SGHNT, CDR2 YYREEE (reference sequence). The CDR3 extends over 17 amino acids. The CDR3 region has the DNA TGTGCCAGCAGCTTGGAATTTAGACAGGTCACCTACAATGAGCAGTTCTTC. This sequence encodes CASSLEFRQVTYNEQFF.

The chain is built from TRBV11-2 and TRBJ2-4; D remains ambiguous. The V gene lost 1 base and the J gene lost 2 bases, with 9 bases spanning the gap. This CDR3 region has 15 residues. Germline assignment: CDR1 SGHAT and CDR2 FQNNGV. The CDR3 DNA sequence: TGTGCCAGCAGCTTAGTCGGCAGAACCAAAAACATTCAGTACTTC. Protein product: CASSLVGRTKNIQYF.

The rearrangement uses TRBV25-1 and TRBJ1-2; D uncertain. V was clipped by 2 bases and J by 1 base, with 2 bases between them. Germline V gives CDR1 MGHDK, CDR2 SYGVNS. The CDR3 loop spans 12 amino acids. For the CDR3, the DNA is TGTGCCAGCAGTGAAGTTAACTATGGCTACACCTTC. Its protein product is CASSEVNYGYTF.

The rearrangement uses TRBV6-5 and TRBJ2-1, with D maybe TRBD1 (5 bases). Germline CDR1 is MNHEY and CDR2 is SVGAGI. V gave up 2 bases and J gave up 10 bases, with 12 bases separating them. The CDR3 extends over 13 amino acids. CDR3: CASSYTERQEQFF. DNA of the CDR3: TGTGCCAGCAGTTACACGGAACGACAGGAGCAGTTCTTC.

The genes are TRBV6-5 and TRBJ2-2, with D perhaps TRBD1 (6 bases). V lost 5 bases and J lost 3, with 10 bases in between. CDR1 MNHEY and CDR2 SVGAGI come from the germline V gene. There are 14 residues in the CDR3. The CDR3 sequence: CASSGGVDTGELFF. The CDR3 nucleotides read TGTGCCAGCAGTGGGGGCGTTGACACCGGGGAGCTGTTTTTT.

The V gene is TRBV9, the J gene TRBJ2-5; D might be TRBD1 (6 bases). Germline CDR1 is SGDLS and CDR2 is YYNGEE. The CDR3 length is 15 residues. V lost 4 bases to trimming and J lost 1 base, with 14 bases between them. The CDR3 protein is CASSSTMGAQETQYF. The DNA for the CDR3 is TGTGCCAGCAGCTCAACTATGGGGGCCCAAGAGACCCAGTACTTC.